This record looks at one TCR beta chain sequence and its context. With 0 bases removed from V and 5 bases from J, the gap between germline ends came to 7 bases. Germline values: CDR1 KGHSH, CDR2 LQKENI. The CDR3 extends over 13 amino acids. This specimen comes from a study of blood T cell repertoires in COVID-19. Whole-study context: Specimens from acute and convalescent COVID-19 originated in the United States, Italy and Spain.

Produced via immunoSEQ multiplex PCR; TCRdb's table is partial and in-frame only. The sample has about 21,000 clones, about 85% seen once. V is TRBV18 and J is TRBJ1-2; D remains unclear. Source material: peripheral blood. The clonotype comes from a human donor with active COVID-19. The donor label of this sample is uncertain. The CDR3 sequence is CASSPPGGYGYTF. CDR3 in DNA: TGTGCCAGCTCACCACCGGGCGGGTATGGCTACACCTTC.